This TCR beta chain was found in a study of identical twins. MiXCR, run by TCRdb on the 5' RACE reads, gives a single entry per CDR3 protein. The sample has 350,000 to 400,000 distinct CDR3 sequences; 9% to 10% are singletons. The CDR3 contains 16 residues. V was pared by 6 bases and J by 8 bases, with 14 bases of the junction left unmatched. The germline V gene has CDR1 SGHAT and CDR2 FQNNGV. Study outcomes and limitations: With monozygotic twins, out-of-frame TCR alpha sharing exceeded what models estimated.

Worth noting for this clonotype: Its antigen is unknown.

No donor was unhealthy or non-Caucasian. Sequencing input: naive T cells sorted from blood. This receptor was obtained from a woman aged 50 to 65 in good health. This chain uses TRBV11-2 with TRBJ2-1; TRBD2 aligns across 9 bases. The CDR3 loop is CASRTQEGLARHEQFF. The CDR3 region has the DNA TGTGCCAGCAGGACCCAGGAGGGACTAGCTCGTCATGAGCAGTTCTTC.